Following are 2 T cell receptor beta chains from one sample sequenced in a study of blood T cell repertoires in COVID-19. Only in-frame clones appear in the TCRdb table, and some are missing; sequencing was by immunoSEQ multiplex PCR. In the table there are 110,000 or so clones, over 70% of which are singletons. Sequencing was done on a sample of peripheral blood. The receptors here all came from a middle-aged man with acute or convalescent COVID-19.

The J gene is TRBJ1-2, the V gene TRBV28; 7 bases line up with TRBD1. V dropped 5 bases and J dropped 5; count of bases not matched to a gene: 8. This CDR3 is 14 amino acids long. Germline assignment: CDR1 MDHEN and CDR2 SYDVKM. CDR3 nucleotides: TGTGCCAGCAGTCAAGGGGACAGAAGGTATGGCTACACCTTC. This codes for CASSQGDRRYGYTF.

The chain combines TRBV7-6 with TRBJ2-2, with 8 bases matching TRBD2. V lost 0 bases, J lost 1 base, and 4 bases stayed unmatched. The CDR3 extends over 17 amino acids. Germline-derived CDR1 and CDR2 are SGHVS and FNYEAQ. CDR3 sequence reads: CASSLAASGLNTGELFF. Written as DNA, the CDR3 is TGTGCCAGCAGCTTAGCGGCTAGCGGGTTGAACACCGGGGAGCTGTTTTTT.